These 6 T cell receptor beta chains were sequenced from one sample in a study of OX40 agonist ivuxolimab in advanced cancers. The repertoire was sequenced with immunoSEQ multiplex PCR; TCRdb's copy has only in-frame clones and lacks some. The repertoire holds tens of thousands of clones, with around 90% as singletons. This sample comprised CD4+ or CD8+ T cells sorted from blood, obtained in a trial of the OX40 agonist ivuxolimab. The receptor source for this set is an adult with an advanced solid tumor such as melanoma, head and neck, liver or kidney cancer.

This chain connects TRBV2 to TRBJ1-5; 9 bases match TRBD1. V was pared by 4 bases and J by 1 base, with 5 bases of the junction left unmatched. CDR3 length equals 16 residues. In germline, CDR1 is SNHLY, CDR2 FYNNEI. CDR3 in amino acids: CASSANRGLSNQPQHF. The CDR3 nucleotides read TGTGCCAGCAGTGCAAACAGGGGGCTGAGCAATCAGCCCCAGCATTTT. The whole variable domain, filled in from reference TRBV2 and TRBJ1-5, reads EPEVTQTPSHQVTQMGQEVILRCVPISNHLYFYWYRQILGQKVEFLVSFYNNEISEKSEIFDDQFSVERPDGSNFTLKIRSTKLEDSAMYFCASSANRGLSNQPQHFGDGTRLSIL.

The chain joins TRBV7-9 to TRBJ2-1; no reliable D call. This CDR3 contains 11 residues. Germline-derived CDR1 and CDR2 are SEHNR and FQNEAQ (reference sequence). The V and J ends lost 7 bases and 4 bases respectively, with 5 bases between them. This chain's CDR3 is CASMVYNEQFF. For the CDR3, the DNA is TGTGCCAGCATGGTATACAATGAGCAGTTCTTC.

This clone was seen only once. This chain links TRBV19 with TRBJ2-3; a weak D match, TRBD1 (7 bases). Germline V gene data show CDR1 as LNHDA and CDR2 as SQIVND (reference sequence). CDR3 length: 16 residues. Trimming pared 6 bases from V and 6 bases from J, leaving 22 bases between. The CDR3 protein is CASRPRDSPGRDTQYF. CDR3 nucleotide sequence: TGTGCCAGTAGGCCTCGGGACAGCCCTGGGAGGGATACGCAGTATTTT.

A few counts support this clone. The V call is TRBV2, the J call TRBJ1-2; no reliable D call. Trimming pared 3 bases from V and 0 bases from J, leaving 5 bases between. The germline V gene encodes CDR1 SNHLY and CDR2 FYNNEI. The CDR3 is 13 residues long. The DNA for the CDR3 is TGTGCCAGCAGTGACACAGCTAACTATGGCTACACCTTC. This codes for CASSDTANYGYTF.

The chain carries TRBV6-6 and TRBJ1-4; possible D gene TRBD1, 5 bases. The V gene lost 0 bases and the J gene lost 12 bases, with 8 bases spanning the gap. The germline CDR1 and CDR2 sequences are MNHNY and SVGAGI (reference sequence). The CDR3 has 12 amino acids. CDR3 region: CASSYSRQQLFF. The CDR3 DNA is TGTGCCAGCAGTTACTCTCGACAGCAACTGTTTTTT.

The chain uses TRBV19 and TRBJ2-7; D is ambiguous. V was trimmed by 1 base and J by 2 bases, leaving 9 bases between them. Germline-derived CDR1 and CDR2 are LNHDA and SQIVND (reference sequence). This CDR3 contains 14 residues. CDR3 sequence: CASSIAGKAYEQYF. DNA for the CDR3: TGTGCCAGTAGTATAGCAGGTAAAGCCTACGAGCAGTACTTC. Using reference TRBV19 and TRBJ2-7 for the parts outside the CDR3, the full variable domain is DGGITQSPKYLFRKEGQNVTLSCEQNLNHDAMYWYRQDPGQGLRLIYYSQIVNDFQKGDIAEGYSVSREKKESFPLTVTSAQKNPTAFYLCASSIAGKAYEQYFGPGTRLTVT.